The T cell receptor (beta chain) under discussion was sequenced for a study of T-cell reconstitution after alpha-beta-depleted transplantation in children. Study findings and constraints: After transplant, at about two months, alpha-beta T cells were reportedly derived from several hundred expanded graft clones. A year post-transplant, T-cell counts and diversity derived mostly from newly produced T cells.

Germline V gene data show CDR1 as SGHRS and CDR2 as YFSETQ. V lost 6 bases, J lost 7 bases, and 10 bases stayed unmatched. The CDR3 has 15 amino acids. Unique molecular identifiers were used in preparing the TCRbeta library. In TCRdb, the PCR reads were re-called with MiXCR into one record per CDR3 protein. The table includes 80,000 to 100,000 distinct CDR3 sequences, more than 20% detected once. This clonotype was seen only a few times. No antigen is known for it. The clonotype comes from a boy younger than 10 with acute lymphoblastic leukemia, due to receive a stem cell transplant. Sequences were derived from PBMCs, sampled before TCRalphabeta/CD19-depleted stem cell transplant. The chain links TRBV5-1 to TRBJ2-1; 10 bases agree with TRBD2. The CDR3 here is CASTYQIAGGNEQFF. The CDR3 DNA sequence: TGCGCCAGCACCTACCAGATAGCGGGGGGTAATGAGCAGTTCTTC.